The clone carrying this T cell receptor (beta chain) was picked up a small number of times. Its antigen is undetermined. A junction end diverges from the germline sequence, so it may reflect a read error. The entry originates in a study of cytomegalovirus exposure and HLA in healthy donors. Regarding the study as a whole: Confirmation in vitro established that three CMV-associated chains were specific for CMV antigens. Clonal expansion was found to be greater in HLA-associated TCR beta chains than in equally common others in a later analysis. Cytomegalovirus association was assigned to approximately 160 TCR beta chains.

Vbeta (60) and Jbeta (13) primers were used in the PCR. Assay: immunoSEQ multiplex PCR; the TCRdb copy retains only in-frame clones and omits some. Of 110,000 to 150,000 clones listed, approximately 80% are singletons. This TCR derives from a woman between 18 and 30 years old in good health and CMV-seropositive. Sequenced input: PBMCs.

CDR3 sequence: CASSLAGSRYGYTF. The DNA for the CDR3 is TGTGCCAGCAGCCTAGCGGGCAGCCGATATGGCTACACCTTC. The chain is built from TRBV7-8 and TRBJ1-2; D gene ambiguous. This CDR3 spans 14 amino acids. Germline CDR1 is SGHVS and CDR2 is FQNEAQ.